The rows below give T cell receptor beta chains drawn from one sample of a study of blood T cell repertoires in COVID-19. Generated by immunoSEQ multiplex PCR, the TCRdb table keeps only in-frame clones and is missing some. Here the sample spans just under 250,000 clones, approximately 86% being singletons. What was sequenced was peripheral blood. These receptors were collected from a woman between 25 and 40 years old who had recovered from COVID-19. Each CDR3 is given with its conserved first and last residue. A D gene is named only where the DNA matches it firmly. Some rows have no size entry. The others give once, few or many, or a class for an expanded clone.

v_call	clone_size	j_call	d_call	cdr3_nt	cdr3_aa
TRBV11-2	-	TRBJ2-2	-	TGTGCCAGCACCCACAGAGGTCAGGCATGGGGGGACACCGGGGAGCTGTTTTTT	CASTHRGQAWGDTGELFF
TRBV7-6	-	TRBJ1-3	-	TGTGCCAGCAGCTGGGGGGTTGGTGCTGGAAACACCATATATTTT	CASSWGVGAGNTIYF
TRBV6-5	-	TRBJ1-6	TRBD1	TGTGCCAGCAGTCCGGGACAGGGGTTCAATTCACCCCTCCACTTT	CASSPGQGFNSPLHF
TRBV5-4	-	TRBJ2-1	TRBD2	TGTGCCAGCAGCTCTAAGTTCGCGGGGGGGCCGGGGGAGCAGTTCTTC	CASSSKFAGGPGEQFF
TRBV2	-	TRBJ1-1	-	TGTGCCAGCAGTCCTCAGGGTGGCGTGACTGAAGCTTTCTTT	CASSPQGGVTEAFF
TRBV12-2	-	TRBJ1-2	-	TGTGCAAGTCGCTTAGGTAGGCGGGACAGGGTTTGTTATGGCTACACCTTC	CASRLGRRDRVCYGYTF
TRBV20-1	few	TRBJ1-2	-	TGCAGTGCTAGCCGGGGTGGCTACACCTTC	CSASRGGYTF
TRBV7-3	-	TRBJ2-2	-	TGTGTCAGCAGCTTAACAGGGAGGGCGAACACCGGGGAGCTGTTTTTT	CVSSLTGRANTGELFF
TRBV6-5	-	TRBJ1-1	-	TGTGCCAGCTGCAGGGTTTTCAACACTGAAGCTTTCTTT	CASCRVFNTEAFF
TRBV4-2	-	TRBJ1-4	TRBD1	TGTGCCAGCAGCAACGACAGGGGACATGAAAAACTGTTTTTT	CASSNDRGHEKLFF
TRBV5-6	-	TRBJ2-3	TRBD1	TGTGCCAGCAGCTTGGTCGGGACAGGGTCTCTGGGCACAGATACGCAGTATTTT	CASSLVGTGSLGTDTQYF
TRBV5-1	-	TRBJ1-1	-	TGCGCCAGCAGCTTGCCCAGAACAAGTGAAGCTTTCTTT	CASSLPRTSEAFF
TRBV19	-	TRBJ2-1	-	TGTGCCAGTAATGTGTGGGGGGGCACGGATGAGCAGTTCTTC	CASNVWGGTDEQFF
TRBV7-6	-	TRBJ2-1	TRBD1	TGTGCCAGCAGCTTAGCAGGGTCCGGGACAGGGGGGAATGAGCAGTTCTTC	CASSLAGSGTGGNEQFF
TRBV6-5	-	TRBJ2-2	-	TGTGCCAGCAGTCGTTTATGGAACACCGGGGAGCTGTTTTTT	CASSRLWNTGELFF
TRBV11-2	-	TRBJ2-5	-	TGTGCCAGCAGCTTAGAAGTAGCGGAGACCCAGTACTTC	CASSLEVAETQYF
TRBV10-3	-	TRBJ2-1	TRBD1	TGTGCCATCAGTGAGGCTGACAGGGCGGCGGTATCGGGTGAGCAGTTCTTC	CAISEADRAAVSGEQFF
TRBV7-3	-	TRBJ2-3	-	TGTGCCAGCAGCCAAAATACGGCAGATACGCAGTATTTT	CASSQNTADTQYF
TRBV6-5	-	TRBJ2-7	TRBD1	TGTGCCAGCCTAAACACCGGGACAGGGACCTACGAGCAGTACTTC	CASLNTGTGTYEQYF
TRBV5-5	-	TRBJ2-3	-	TGTGCCAGCAGCTTGTTTGGGGGGTCGGTCACAGATACGCAGTATTTT	CASSLFGGSVTDTQYF
TRBV19	-	TRBJ1-6	-	TGTGCCAGTAGCGGGTGGGGGCCGGGTTCACCCCTCCACTTT	CASSGWGPGSPLHF
TRBV5-3	-	TRBJ2-6	TRBD1	TGTGCCAGAAGCTTCTTCCGGACAGGGCCTTCTGGGGCCAACGTCCTGACTTTC	CARSFFRTGPSGANVLTF
TRBV3-1/TRBV3-2	-	TRBJ2-7	-	TGTGCCAGCAGCCGGGACACCTACGAGCAGTACTTC	CASSRDTYEQYF
TRBV23-1	-	TRBJ2-1	-	TGCGCCAGCAGTCAAAAAGCGAATGAGCAGTTCTTC	CASSQKANEQFF
TRBV2	-	TRBJ2-2	-	TGTGCCAGCAGTGAGTTGCGTAACACCGGGGAGCTGTTTTTT	CASSELRNTGELFF
TRBV2	-	TRBJ2-2	-	TGTGCCAGCGAAAAGTGGAGTAACACCGGGGAGCTGTTTTTT	CASEKWSNTGELFF
TRBV5-1	-	TRBJ2-5	-	TGCGCCAGCAGCTTGGTAGGACCGGGACACTCTGGGGAGACCCAGTACTTC	CASSLVGPGHSGETQYF
TRBV6-5	-	TRBJ1-4	-	TGTGCCAGCTCGGGGCAGGGGAATGAAAAACTGTTTTTT	CASSGQGNEKLFF
TRBV19	-	TRBJ1-1	-	TGTGCCAGTACCGTTTGGGGGTCGGGGGGCAGGGACACTGAAGCTTTCTTT	CASTVWGSGGRDTEAFF
TRBV5-1	-	TRBJ2-1	-	TGCGCCAGCAGCTTTCGTGACAAGATCAATGAGCAGTTCTTC	CASSFRDKINEQFF
TRBV5-1	-	TRBJ1-6	TRBD1	TGCGCCAGCAGCTTGGATGAGACAGGGAGCCGTTCACCCCTCCACTTT	CASSLDETGSRSPLHF
TRBV7-9	few	TRBJ2-7	-	TGTGCCAGCAGCTTAGCCGTCTACGAGCAGTACTTC	CASSLAVYEQYF
TRBV5-1	-	TRBJ1-2	-	TGCGCCAGCAGCTTGGATGACAGCTATGGCTACACCTTC	CASSLDDSYGYTF
TRBV7-9	-	TRBJ1-1	TRBD1	TGTGCCAGCAGCTTTGAAGACTTAGGACAGGGATTGGCTTTCTTT	CASSFEDLGQGLAFF
TRBV9	-	TRBJ1-2	-	TGTGCCAGCAGCGCCTTTAACTATGGCTACACCTTC	CASSAFNYGYTF
TRBV5-1	-	TRBJ1-1	-	TGCGCCAGCAGCTTGTTTGAGGGCTCGGGTACTGAAGCTTTCTTT	CASSLFEGSGTEAFF
TRBV4-3	-	TRBJ2-5	TRBD2	TGCGCCAGCAGCCAAGATGGTTCTAGCGGGGGTACCCAGTACTTC	CASSQDGSSGGTQYF
TRBV19	-	TRBJ1-5	-	TGTGCCAGTAGCATCCTCGAAAGGGGTCAGCCCCAGCATTTT	CASSILERGQPQHF
TRBV5-1	-	TRBJ1-1	TRBD1	TGCGCCAGCAGCTTAACCGGGACAGGGAACACTGAAGCTTTCTTT	CASSLTGTGNTEAFF
TRBV28	-	TRBJ2-7	-	TGTGCCAGCTCTCCCGGGGGCTCCTACGAGCAGTACTTC	CASSPGGSYEQYF
TRBV7-2	-	TRBJ1-5	-	TGTGCCAGCAGCTTGGTCGCGGGGGCAAATCAGCCCCAGCATTTT	CASSLVAGANQPQHF
TRBV6-6	-	TRBJ1-2	TRBD1	TGTGCCGGCCGGACAGGGGATTATGGCTACACCTTC	CAGRTGDYGYTF
TRBV4-1	-	TRBJ2-3	TRBD1	TGCGCCAGCAGCCAAGTCGCCGGGACAGGAGTTACAGATACGCAGTATTTT	CASSQVAGTGVTDTQYF
TRBV29-1	-	TRBJ2-3	-	TGCAGCGGAAGTCAACAGGGCGACGGGGTCTCGTATTTT	CSGSQQGDGVSYF
TRBV2	-	TRBJ1-2	TRBD1	TGTGCCAGCAGTCCAGTTGGGACAGCCGGGGAAAGCTATGGCTACACCTTC	CASSPVGTAGESYGYTF
TRBV7-7	-	TRBJ2-5	TRBD1	TGTGCCAGCAGCCCAGGACAGGGTAGGGGAGAGACCCAGTACTTC	CASSPGQGRGETQYF
TRBV5-1	-	TRBJ1-2	TRBD1	TGCGCCAGCAGCTTTGGGGGACAGGGAAGTAGTGGCTACACCTTC	CASSFGGQGSSGYTF
TRBV6-5	-	TRBJ1-1	-	TGTGCCAGCAGTTACCCGACACGGGGAGACACTGAAGCTTTCTTT	CASSYPTRGDTEAFF
TRBV3-1/TRBV3-2	-	TRBJ2-2	-	TGTGCCAGCAGCCAAAGGGGGGGAAGCCCGACGAACACCGGGGAGCTGTTTTTT	CASSQRGGSPTNTGELFF
TRBV9	-	TRBJ2-3	TRBD2	TGTGCCAGCAGCGTCCTCTCTAGCGGGGGCCGGGGAGATACGCAGTATTTT	CASSVLSSGGRGDTQYF
TRBV7-2	-	TRBJ1-5	-	TGTGCCAGCAGCTTATTCGGTGGTCATCAGTCAGGTCAGCCCCAGCATTTT	CASSLFGGHQSGQPQHF
TRBV24-1	-	TRBJ2-3	TRBD2	TGTGCCACCAGTGATTCGGGGGGGCCCACAGATACGCAGTATTTT	CATSDSGGPTDTQYF
TRBV11-3	-	TRBJ2-3	-	TGTGCCAGCAGCTTAGGAATACCCGGGGCAGATACGCAGTATTTT	CASSLGIPGADTQYF
TRBV4-1	-	TRBJ1-1	TRBD1	TGCGCCAGCAGCCAACCCAGACAGGGCCAGGGCCTTATGAACACTGAAGCTTTCTTT	CASSQPRQGQGLMNTEAFF
TRBV3-1/TRBV3-2	once	TRBJ2-7	-	TGTGCCAGCAGCCCTTTCGCAGGGGGGTACGAGCAGTACTTC	CASSPFAGGYEQYF
TRBV27	-	TRBJ1-2	TRBD1	TGTGCCAGCGTTCCAGGGGGCACCCTACACTATGGCTACACCTTC	CASVPGGTLHYGYTF
TRBV6-5	-	TRBJ1-5	-	TGTGCCAGCAGCCCCGCGGGGGCAGGTCAGCCCCAGCATTTT	CASSPAGAGQPQHF
TRBV13	few	TRBJ1-2	TRBD1	TGTGCCAGCAGCTTGGGCTCGACAGGGGGCGGTCGTGGCTACACCTTC	CASSLGSTGGGRGYTF
TRBV4-2	-	TRBJ2-7	TRBD2	TGTGCCAGCAGCCAAGATTCTCGGGCGGGGGGCTCCTACGAGCAGTACTTC	CASSQDSRAGGSYEQYF